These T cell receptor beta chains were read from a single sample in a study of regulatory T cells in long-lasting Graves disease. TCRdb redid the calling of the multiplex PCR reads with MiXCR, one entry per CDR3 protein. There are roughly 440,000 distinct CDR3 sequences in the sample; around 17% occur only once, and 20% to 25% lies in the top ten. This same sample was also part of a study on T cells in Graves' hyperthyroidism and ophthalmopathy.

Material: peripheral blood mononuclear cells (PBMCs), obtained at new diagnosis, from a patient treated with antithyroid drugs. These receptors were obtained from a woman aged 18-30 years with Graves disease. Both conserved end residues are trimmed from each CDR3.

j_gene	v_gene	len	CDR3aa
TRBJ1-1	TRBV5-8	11	ASSETVNTEAF
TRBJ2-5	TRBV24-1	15	ATSDRGLAGGTETQY
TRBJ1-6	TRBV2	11	ASEGQPNSPLH
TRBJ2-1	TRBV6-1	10	ASSPIRNEQF
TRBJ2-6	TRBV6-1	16	ASSEVTGRGSGANVLT
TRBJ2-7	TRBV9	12	ASSTRDSIYEQY
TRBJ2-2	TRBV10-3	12	AINRGSDTGELF
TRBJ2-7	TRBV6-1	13	ASSEGTGFSYEQY
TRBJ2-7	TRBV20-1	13	SALSLALSSYEQY
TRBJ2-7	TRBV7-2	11	ASSLDTFYEQY
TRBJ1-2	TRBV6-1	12	ASSGQGPNYGYT
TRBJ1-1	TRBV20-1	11	SAKGRADTEAF
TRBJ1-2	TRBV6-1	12	ASSDLPSGYGYT
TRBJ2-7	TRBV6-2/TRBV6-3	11	ASSQREQGEQY
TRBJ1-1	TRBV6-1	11	ASSTGVDTEAF
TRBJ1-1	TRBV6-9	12	ASSSRAGDTEAF
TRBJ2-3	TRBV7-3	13	ASSLNLGPGNPPY
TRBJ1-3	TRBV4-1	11	ASSGGVRNTIY
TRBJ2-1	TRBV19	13	ASSTRLVGSDEQF
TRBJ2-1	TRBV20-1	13	SARVGGVSYNEQF
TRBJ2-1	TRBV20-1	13	SARGEGGSFDVQF
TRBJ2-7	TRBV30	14	AWSVFRGGTTYEQY
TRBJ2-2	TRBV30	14	AWSTGTGVNTGELF
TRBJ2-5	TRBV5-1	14	ASSSSGGSVKETQY